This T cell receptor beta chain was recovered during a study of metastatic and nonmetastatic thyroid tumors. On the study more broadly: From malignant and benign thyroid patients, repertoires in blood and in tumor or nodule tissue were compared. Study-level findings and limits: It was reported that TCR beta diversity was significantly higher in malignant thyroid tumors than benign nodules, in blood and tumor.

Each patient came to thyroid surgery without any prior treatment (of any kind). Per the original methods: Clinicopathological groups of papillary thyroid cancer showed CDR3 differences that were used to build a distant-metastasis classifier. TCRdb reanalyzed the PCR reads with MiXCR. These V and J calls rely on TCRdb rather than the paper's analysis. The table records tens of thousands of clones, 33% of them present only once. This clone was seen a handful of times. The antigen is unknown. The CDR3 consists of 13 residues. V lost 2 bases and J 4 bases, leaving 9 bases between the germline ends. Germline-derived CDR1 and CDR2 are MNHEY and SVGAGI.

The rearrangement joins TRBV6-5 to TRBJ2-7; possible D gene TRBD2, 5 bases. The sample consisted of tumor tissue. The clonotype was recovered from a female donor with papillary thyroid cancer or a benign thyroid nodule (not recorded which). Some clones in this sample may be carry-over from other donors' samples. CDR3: CASSYVGVYEQYF. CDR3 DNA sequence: TGTGCCAGCAGTTACGTGGGAGTTTACGAGCAGTACTTC.